This T cell receptor beta chain originates from a study of metastatic and nonmetastatic thyroid tumors. MiXCR reprocessed the PCR reads for TCRdb. This table has roughly 20,000 clones, around a third appearing once. This clone appeared a few times. One end of the junction is discordant with germline, which a read error may explain. The CDR3 contains 14 residues. Germline loops: CDR1 MDHEN, CDR2 SYDVKM. There were no patients who had received any treatment before thyroid surgery. The rearrangement joins TRBV28 to TRBJ2-7; TRBD2 matches at 8 bases. Sample: tumor tissue. The receptor was derived from a male donor with papillary thyroid cancer or a benign thyroid nodule (not recorded which). Some clones in this sample may be carry-over from other donors' samples. The CDR3 DNA sequence: TGTGTCAGCAGGCTGCCGGGACTAGTGGCCGAGCATTACTTC. Its translation: CVSRLPGLVAEHYF.